The 6 T cell receptor beta chains given below trace back to one sample, sequenced in a study of T-cell reconstitution after alpha-beta-depleted transplantation in children. Unique molecular identifiers were used to barcode this TCRbeta library. TCRdb passed the PCR reads through MiXCR, listing each CDR3 protein once. This sample has roughly 350,000 distinct CDR3 sequences, with about 9.3% found just once. The material was PBMCs from the stem cell graft donor, obtained from the stem cell graft. The receptors shown here come from a human donor who donated a stem cell graft to a child with acute lymphoblastic leukemia.

The gene calls are TRBV6-5 and TRBJ2-1; the D is unclear. Trimming shortened V by 2 bases and J by 2 bases, and 16 bases separated the two germline ends. Per the germline V gene, CDR1 is MNHEY and CDR2 is SVGAGI. The CDR3 totals 17 residues. The CDR3 nucleotides read TGTGCCAGCAGTTACCGAATCTCTCGGGCGGCCTACAATGAGCAGTTCTTC. Translation gives CASSYRISRAAYNEQFF.

The chain is built from TRBV12-3 or TRBV12-4 and TRBJ2-1; 9 positions match TRBD1. With V trimmed by 5 bases and J by 7 bases, 15 bases remained unmatched. The CDR3 runs to 17 residues. The DNA of the CDR3 is TGTGCCAGCAGTCTCGGACAGGGGCAGACTTTCCTAAATGAGCAGTTCTTC. Residues: CASSLGQGQTFLNEQFF.

A few counts support this clonotype. The rearrangement joins TRBV7-9 to TRBJ2-7; the match to TRBD1 covers 10 bases. V lost 6 bases and J lost 5; bases outside the gene matches: 7. Germline CDR1 is SEHNR and CDR2 is FQNEAQ (reference sequence). The CDR3 is made up of 14 amino acids. The CDR3 spells CASRRTGGDDEQYF. The CDR3 nucleotides are TGTGCCAGCAGACGGACAGGGGGTGACGACGAGCAGTACTTC.

This clonotype was detected only a few times. This chain joins TRBV7-9 and TRBJ2-5; D gene ambiguous. With 5 bases removed from V and 5 bases from J, the gap between germline ends came to 12 bases. CDR1 is SEHNR and CDR2 is FQNEAQ in the germline V gene (reference sequence). The CDR3 is made up of 13 amino acids. The chain's CDR3 is CASSPFDRETQYF. CDR3 nucleotide sequence: TGTGCCAGCAGCCCCTTCGATCGGGAGACCCAGTACTTC.

The V and J genes are TRBV5-1 and TRBJ2-2, with TRBD1 matching 8 bases. The CDR3 totals 16 residues. The ends lost 3 bases at V and 3 bases at J; junction bases unmatched: 7. CDR1 is SGHRS and CDR2 is YFSETQ in the germline V gene. CDR3 sequence reads: CASSWTGLRDTGELFF. CDR3 sequence (DNA): TGCGCCAGCAGCTGGACAGGGTTGCGAGACACCGGGGAGCTGTTTTTT.

This clonotype showed up many times. This chain links TRBV29-1 with TRBJ2-7; the D gene is possibly TRBD1 (6 bases). The CDR3 length is 15 residues. Trimming stripped 1 base from V and 3 bases from J, with 16 bases between. The germline gives CDR1 SQVTM, CDR2 ANQGSEA. The CDR3 DNA is TGCAGCGTTGAAGGGACAGACGTTTCTTACTACGAGCAGTACTTC. Translation: CSVEGTDVSYYEQYF.